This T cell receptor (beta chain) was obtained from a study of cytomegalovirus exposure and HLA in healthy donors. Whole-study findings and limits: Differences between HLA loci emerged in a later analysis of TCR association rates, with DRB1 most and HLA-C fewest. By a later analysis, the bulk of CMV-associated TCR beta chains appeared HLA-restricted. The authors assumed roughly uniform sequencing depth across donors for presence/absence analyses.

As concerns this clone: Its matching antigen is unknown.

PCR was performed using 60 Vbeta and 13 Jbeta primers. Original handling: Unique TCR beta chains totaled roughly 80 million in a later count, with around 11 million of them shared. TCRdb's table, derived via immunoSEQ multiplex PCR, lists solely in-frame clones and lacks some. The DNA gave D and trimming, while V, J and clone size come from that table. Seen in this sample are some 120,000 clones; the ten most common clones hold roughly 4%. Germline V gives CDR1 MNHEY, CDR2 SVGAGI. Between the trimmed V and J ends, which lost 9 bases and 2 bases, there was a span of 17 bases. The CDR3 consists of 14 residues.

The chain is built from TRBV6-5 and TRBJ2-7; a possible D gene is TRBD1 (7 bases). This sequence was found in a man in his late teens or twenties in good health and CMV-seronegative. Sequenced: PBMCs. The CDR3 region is CASSSAGGTYEQYF. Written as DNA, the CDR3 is TGTGCCAGTTCTTCTGCAGGGGGGACCTACGAGCAGTACTTC.